This record concerns one T cell receptor (beta chain) sequence. Antigen: not known. This entry belongs to a study of cytomegalovirus exposure and HLA in healthy donors. Study-wide results and caveats: At a 0.05 false discovery rate, a later analysis found about 17,000 TCR beta sequences to be associated with HLA alleles. The study recorded about 160 TCR beta chains that were cytomegalovirus-associated. Rarity held for most TCR sequences, but there were some public TCRs that occurred in many donors.

The length of the CDR3 is 18 residues. Germline-derived CDR1 and CDR2 are SQVTM and ANQGSEA. V lost 0 bases to trimming and J lost 5 bases; unmatched junction nucleotides: 8. Use of 60 Vbeta and 13 Jbeta primers characterized the PCR. Generated by immunoSEQ multiplex PCR, the TCRdb table keeps only in-frame clones and is missing some. The table shows some 92,000 clones, with more than 65% occurring only once. Material: PBMCs. This sequence originates from a man aged 25-45 years in good health and CMV-seronegative. J is TRBJ2-3 and V is TRBV29-1; 16 bases line up with TRBD2. CDR3 sequence: CSVEDGGLAGGPGDTQYF. The CDR3 DNA sequence: TGCAGCGTTGAAGATGGGGGACTAGCGGGGGGGCCAGGAGATACGCAGTATTTT.